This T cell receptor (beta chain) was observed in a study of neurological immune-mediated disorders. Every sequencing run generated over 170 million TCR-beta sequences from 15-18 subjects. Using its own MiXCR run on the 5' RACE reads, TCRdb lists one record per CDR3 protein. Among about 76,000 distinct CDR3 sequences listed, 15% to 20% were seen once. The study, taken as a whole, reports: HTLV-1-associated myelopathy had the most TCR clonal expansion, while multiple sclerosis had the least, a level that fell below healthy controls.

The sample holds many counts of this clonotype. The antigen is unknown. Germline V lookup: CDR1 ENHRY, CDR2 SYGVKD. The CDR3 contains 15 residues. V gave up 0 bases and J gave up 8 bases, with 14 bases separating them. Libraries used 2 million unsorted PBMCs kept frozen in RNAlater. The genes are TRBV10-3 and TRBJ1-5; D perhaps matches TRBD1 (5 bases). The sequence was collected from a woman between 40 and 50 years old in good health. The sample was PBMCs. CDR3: CAISESVAGTKPQHF. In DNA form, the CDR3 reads TGTGCCATCAGTGAGTCTGTTGCAGGGACTAAGCCCCAGCATTTT.